Listed below are T cell receptor beta chains from one sample, sequenced in a study of radiotherapy plus CTLA-4 blockade in lung cancer. The data were produced by immunoSEQ multiplex PCR, yet TCRdb's version contains in-frame clones alone and is incomplete. The repertoire consists of about 48,000 clones, with 82% occurring once and the leading ten covering roughly 3.3%. The sequences come from peripheral blood, collected from a patient treated with radiotherapy plus ipilimumab. Every receptor here comes from a human donor with non-small cell lung cancer who had stable disease on radiotherapy plus ipilimumab. The CDR3 runs from the conserved cysteine through the conserved F or W. A D gene is named only where the DNA matches it firmly. The size of a clone is reported for some rows only, either as once, few or many, or as a class for expanded clones.

J: TRBJ1-1; size: once; D: -; V: TRBV9; CDR3: CASSVDVMTEAFF; DNA: TGTGCCAGCAGCGTAGATGTAATGACTGAAGCTTTCTTT
J: TRBJ2-3; size: -; D: TRBD2; V: TRBV28; CDR3: CASSPRGSGSPTDTQYF; DNA: TGTGCCAGCAGTCCCCGGGGTAGCGGGAGTCCCACAGATACGCAGTATTTT
J: TRBJ2-2; size: -; D: TRBD2; V: TRBV30; CDR3: CACFSPGLAGGELFF; DNA: TGTGCCTGCTTCTCCCCGGGACTAGCGGGGGGGGAGCTGTTTTTT
J: TRBJ2-4; size: -; D: -; V: TRBV28; CDR3: CASSFPYERLAKNIQYF; DNA: TGTGCCAGCAGTTTCCCCTACGAGAGACTAGCCAAAAACATTCAGTACTTC
J: TRBJ2-1; size: -; D: TRBD2; V: TRBV2; CDR3: CASKVGGTSGGYNEQFF; DNA: TGTGCCAGCAAAGTGGGAGGAACTAGCGGGGGGTACAATGAGCAGTTCTTC
J: TRBJ2-2; size: -; D: -; V: TRBV7-9; CDR3: CASSLDLAATGELFF; DNA: TGTGCCAGCAGCTTAGATTTAGCGGCCACCGGGGAGCTGTTTTTT
J: TRBJ2-7; size: -; D: -; V: TRBV11-1; CDR3: CASSLAGQGGSYEQYF; DNA: TGTGCCAGCAGCTTAGCGGGCCAGGGGGGCTCCTACGAGCAGTACTTC
J: TRBJ1-1; size: -; D: -; V: TRBV7-2; CDR3: CASSPRAGNTEAFF; DNA: TGTGCCAGCAGCCCCCGAGCAGGCAACACTGAAGCTTTCTTT
J: TRBJ1-6; size: -; D: -; V: TRBV7-2; CDR3: CASSPQKPTAYNSPLHF; DNA: TGTGCCAGCAGCCCCCAGAAGCCGACAGCCTATAATTCACCCCTCCACTTT
J: TRBJ1-2; size: -; D: TRBD1; V: TRBV4-2; CDR3: CASSQDLPGQNLHSYGYTF; DNA: TGTGCCAGCAGCCAAGATCTTCCGGGACAGAACCTTCACAGTTATGGCTACACCTTC
J: TRBJ2-5; size: few; D: -; V: TRBV10-3; CDR3: CAISEGGQETQYF; DNA: TGTGCCATCAGTGAGGGGGGGCAAGAGACCCAGTACTTC
J: TRBJ1-1; size: -; D: -; V: TRBV6-6; CDR3: CASSYLVRDTEAFF; DNA: TGTGCCAGCAGTTACCTCGTACGGGACACTGAAGCTTTCTTT
J: TRBJ2-2; size: -; D: TRBD1; V: TRBV6-5; CDR3: CASSLSGTGDFGELFF; DNA: TGTGCCAGCAGTTTATCCGGGACAGGGGATTTCGGGGAGCTGTTTTTT
J: TRBJ1-2; size: -; D: -; V: TRBV18; CDR3: CASSPGALDGYTF; DNA: TGTGCCAGCTCACCAGGGGCCCTAGATGGCTACACCTTC
J: TRBJ2-7; size: once; D: TRBD2; V: TRBV6-5; CDR3: CASSRSQSGSYEQYF; DNA: TGTGCCAGCAGTCGGAGTCAGAGCGGGAGCTACGAGCAGTACTTC
J: TRBJ2-7; size: -; D: -; V: TRBV5-1; CDR3: CASSRVHGTGGNYEQYF; DNA: TGCGCCAGCAGCAGGGTACACGGGACTGGCGGGAACTACGAGCAGTACTTC
J: TRBJ1-1; size: -; D: TRBD1; V: TRBV5-1; CDR3: CASSQTGSLNTEAFF; DNA: TGCGCCAGCAGCCAGACAGGGTCCCTGAACACTGAAGCTTTCTTT
J: TRBJ1-2; size: -; D: TRBD1; V: TRBV10-3; CDR3: CAISLGQGARGYGYTF; DNA: TGTGCCATCAGTTTAGGACAGGGGGCGCGAGGCTATGGCTACACCTTC
J: TRBJ1-1; size: -; D: TRBD1; V: TRBV6-1; CDR3: CASSWSWDRGEAFF; DNA: TGTGCCAGCAGTTGGAGTTGGGACAGGGGTGAAGCTTTCTTT
J: TRBJ2-5; size: -; D: TRBD2; V: TRBV7-2; CDR3: CASSLVSGNRETQYF; DNA: TGTGCCAGCAGCTTAGTTAGCGGGAATAGGGAGACCCAGTACTTC
J: TRBJ2-3; size: once; D: TRBD2; V: TRBV7-3; CDR3: CASSPSRGLAGGGADTQYF; DNA: TGTGCCAGCAGCCCCTCCAGGGGACTAGCGGGAGGGGGAGCAGATACGCAGTATTTT
J: TRBJ2-1; size: -; D: TRBD2; V: TRBV19; CDR3: CASSLTSGRGNEQFF; DNA: TGTGCCAGTAGTCTCACTAGCGGGAGGGGAAATGAGCAGTTCTTC
J: TRBJ1-6; size: -; D: -; V: TRBV5-6; CDR3: CASSHTGNYNSPLHF; DNA: TGTGCCAGCAGCCACACAGGGAACTATAATTCACCCCTCCACTTT
J: TRBJ2-1; size: -; D: TRBD2; V: TRBV7-9; CDR3: CASSLVLAGGVYNEQFF; DNA: TGTGCCAGCAGCTTAGTGTTAGCGGGAGGGGTGTACAATGAGCAGTTCTTC
J: TRBJ1-2; size: once; D: TRBD1; V: TRBV6-4; CDR3: CASSDSFGQGDPHTF; DNA: TGTGCCAGCAGTGACTCTTTCGGACAGGGGGATCCTCACACCTTC
J: TRBJ2-2; size: once; D: -; V: TRBV13; CDR3: CASMGDSGTGELFF; DNA: TGTGCCAGCATGGGGGACTCTGGTACCGGGGAGCTGTTTTTT
J: TRBJ1-2; size: -; D: -; V: TRBV5-6; CDR3: CASSLDRFSGGYTF; DNA: TGTGCCAGCAGCTTGGACAGGTTTAGTGGGGGCTACACCTTC
J: TRBJ1-2; size: -; D: TRBD1; V: TRBV4-1; CDR3: CASSQTDRERYGYTF; DNA: TGCGCCAGCAGCCAGACGGACAGGGAGCGGTATGGCTACACCTTC
J: TRBJ1-5; size: -; D: -; V: TRBV7-3; CDR3: CASSLFHGQPQHF; DNA: TGTGCCAGCAGCTTATTTCACGGTCAGCCCCAGCATTTT
J: TRBJ2-1; size: -; D: -; V: TRBV5-1; CDR3: CASSSGGRQNYNEQFF; DNA: TGCGCCAGCAGCTCTGGAGGGCGACAGAACTACAATGAGCAGTTCTTC